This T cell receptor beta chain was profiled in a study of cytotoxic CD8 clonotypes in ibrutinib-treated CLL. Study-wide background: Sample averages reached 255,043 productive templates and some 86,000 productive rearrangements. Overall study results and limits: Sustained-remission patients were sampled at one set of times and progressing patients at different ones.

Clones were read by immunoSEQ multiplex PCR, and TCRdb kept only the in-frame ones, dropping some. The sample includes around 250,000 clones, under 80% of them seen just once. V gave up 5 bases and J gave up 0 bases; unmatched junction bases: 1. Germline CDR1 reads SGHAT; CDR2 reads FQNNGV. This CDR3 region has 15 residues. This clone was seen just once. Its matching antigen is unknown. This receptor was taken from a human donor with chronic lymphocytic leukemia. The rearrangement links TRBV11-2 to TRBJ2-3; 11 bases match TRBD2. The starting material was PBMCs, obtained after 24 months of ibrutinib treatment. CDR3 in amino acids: CASSLAGGSTDTQYF. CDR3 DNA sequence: TGTGCCAGCAGCCTAGCGGGAGGCAGCACAGATACGCAGTATTTT.